The 5 T cell receptor beta chains presented below share a single source sample, sequenced in a study of OX40 agonist ivuxolimab in advanced cancers. Some clones are missing from TCRdb's copy, which holds only in-frame ones; the method was immunoSEQ multiplex PCR. Altogether 35,000 or so clones are present, 84% being singletons, with the ten largest covering 15% to 20%. This specimen consisted of CD4+ or CD8+ T cells sorted from blood, obtained in a trial of the OX40 agonist ivuxolimab. These receptors originate from an adult with an advanced solid tumor such as melanoma, head and neck, liver or kidney cancer.

This clone was observed a handful of times. The gene calls are TRBV5-5 and TRBJ1-1; D may be TRBD1 (6 bases). CDR1 is SGHKS and CDR2 is YYEKEE in the germline V gene (reference sequence). This CDR3 region has 15 residues. The V end lost 6 bases, the J end lost 0 bases, and 15 bases lay between the germline ends. The CDR3 loop reads CASTPLGDMNTEAFF. CDR3 nucleotides: TGTGCCAGCACCCCGCTGGGGGACATGAACACTGAAGCTTTCTTT.

The rearrangement uses TRBV2 and TRBJ2-7, with a tentative D call TRBD1 (6 bases). The CDR3 contains 15 residues. The V and J ends lost 4 bases and 4 bases respectively, with 17 bases between them. Per the germline V gene, CDR1 is SNHLY and CDR2 is FYNNEI. The CDR3 DNA is TGTGCCAGCAGTGGGACAGCTCCCTCCCTGTACGAGCAGTACTTC. Translated: CASSGTAPSLYEQYF.

This chain links TRBV7-9 with TRBJ2-7; 9 positions agree with TRBD1. This CDR3 has 15 amino acids. Per germline, CDR1 SEHNR and CDR2 FQNEAQ (reference sequence). The trim removed 1 base at V and 5 bases at J, leaving 6 bases unmatched. The CDR3 region has the DNA TGTGCCAGCAGCTTAGATTGGACAGGGGCCGACGAGCAGTACTTC. This encodes CASSLDWTGADEQYF.

V is TRBV28 and J is TRBJ2-1; TRBD2 matches at 9 bases. CDR1 is MDHEN and CDR2 is SYDVKM in the germline V gene. CDR3 length: 14 residues. Unmatched junction bases numbered 5, after V lost 6 bases and J lost 5 bases. The CDR3 here is CASSLAGEDNEQFF. The CDR3 DNA is TGTGCCAGCAGCTTAGCGGGAGAGGACAATGAGCAGTTCTTC.

The chain recombines TRBV6-6 with TRBJ2-1, with TRBD2 matching 8 bases. Trimming removed 5 bases from V and 5 bases from J; junction bases left unmatched: 5. The CDR3 contains 14 residues. The germline CDR1 and CDR2 sequences are MNHNY and SVGAGI (reference sequence). DNA of the CDR3: TGTGCCAGCAGTGACTATAGCGGGGACAATGAGCAGTTCTTC. This translates into CASSDYSGDNEQFF.